This T cell receptor (beta chain) was sequenced in a study of neoadjuvant anti-PD-1 for oral cavity cancer. The CDR3 length is 15 residues. Profiled with immunoSEQ multiplex PCR; TCRdb holds only in-frame clones, not every one. The table has roughly 14,000 clones, 65% to 75% seen once. The sequence was collected from a person between 35 and 79 years old with oral cavity squamous cell carcinoma. The sample in question was PBMCs, obtained before nivolumab (anti-PD-1) treatment. The chain employs TRBV21-1 and TRBJ2-2. TRBV21-1 constitutes a pseudogene. The CDR3, as DNA: TGTGCCAACCCAGCAAGGCAGCCGAACACCGGGGAGCTGTTTTTT. Amino acid sequence: CANPARQPNTGELFF.